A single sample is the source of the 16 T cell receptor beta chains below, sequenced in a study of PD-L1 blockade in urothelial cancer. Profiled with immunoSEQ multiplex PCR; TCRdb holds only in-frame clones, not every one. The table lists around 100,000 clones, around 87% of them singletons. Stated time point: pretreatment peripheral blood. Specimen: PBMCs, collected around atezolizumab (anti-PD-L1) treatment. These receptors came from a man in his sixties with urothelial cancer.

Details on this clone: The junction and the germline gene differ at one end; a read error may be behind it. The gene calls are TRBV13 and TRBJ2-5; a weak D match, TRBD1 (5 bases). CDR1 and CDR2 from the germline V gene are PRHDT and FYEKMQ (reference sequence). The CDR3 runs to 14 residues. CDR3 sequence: CASSLLTAQGTQYF. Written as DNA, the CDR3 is TGTGCCAGCAGCTTATTGACAGCCCAAGGGACCCAGTACTTC. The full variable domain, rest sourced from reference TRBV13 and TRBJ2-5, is AAGVIQSPRHLIKEKRETATLKCYPIPRHDTVYWYQQGPGQDPQFLISFYEKMQSDKGSIPDRFSAQQFSDYHSELNMSSLELGDSALYFCASSLLTAQGTQYFGPGTRLLVL.

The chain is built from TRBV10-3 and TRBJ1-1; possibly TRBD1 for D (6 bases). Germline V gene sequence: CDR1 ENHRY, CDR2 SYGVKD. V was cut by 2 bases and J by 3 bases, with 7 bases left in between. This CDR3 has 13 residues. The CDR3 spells CAISEAGDTEAFF. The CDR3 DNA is TGTGCCATCAGTGAGGCAGGGGACACTGAAGCTTTCTTT.

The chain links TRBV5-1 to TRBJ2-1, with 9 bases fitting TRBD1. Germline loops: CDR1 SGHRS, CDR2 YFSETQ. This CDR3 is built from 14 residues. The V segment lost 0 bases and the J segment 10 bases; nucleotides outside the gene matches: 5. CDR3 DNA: TGCGCCAGCAGCTTGGGGACAGGGGTCAGCGAGCAGTTCTTC. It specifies CASSLGTGVSEQFF.

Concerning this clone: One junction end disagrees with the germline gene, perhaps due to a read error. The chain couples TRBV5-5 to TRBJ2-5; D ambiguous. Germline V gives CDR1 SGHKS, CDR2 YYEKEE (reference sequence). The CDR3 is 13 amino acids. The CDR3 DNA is TGTGCCAGCAGGTTGGATCCCCCGGGGACCCAGTACTTC. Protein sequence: CASRLDPPGTQYF.

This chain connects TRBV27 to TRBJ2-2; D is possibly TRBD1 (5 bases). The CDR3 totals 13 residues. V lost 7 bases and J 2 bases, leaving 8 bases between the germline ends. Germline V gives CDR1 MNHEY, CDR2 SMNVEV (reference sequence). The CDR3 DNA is TGTGCCAGCAAGGACACAAACACCGGGGAGCTGTTTTTT. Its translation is CASKDTNTGELFF.

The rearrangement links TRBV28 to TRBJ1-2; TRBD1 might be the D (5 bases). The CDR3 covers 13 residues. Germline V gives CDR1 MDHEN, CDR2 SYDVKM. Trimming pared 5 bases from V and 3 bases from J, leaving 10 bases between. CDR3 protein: CASSRGGDYGYTF. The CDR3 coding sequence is TGTGCCAGCAGTAGGGGAGGCGACTATGGCTACACCTTC.

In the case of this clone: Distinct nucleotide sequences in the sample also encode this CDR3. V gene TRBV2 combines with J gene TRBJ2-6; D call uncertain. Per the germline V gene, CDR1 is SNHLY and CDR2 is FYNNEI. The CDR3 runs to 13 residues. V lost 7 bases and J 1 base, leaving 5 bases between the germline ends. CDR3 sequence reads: CASTGSGANVLTF. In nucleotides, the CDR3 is TGTGCCAGCACCGGGTCTGGGGCCAACGTCCTGACTTTC.

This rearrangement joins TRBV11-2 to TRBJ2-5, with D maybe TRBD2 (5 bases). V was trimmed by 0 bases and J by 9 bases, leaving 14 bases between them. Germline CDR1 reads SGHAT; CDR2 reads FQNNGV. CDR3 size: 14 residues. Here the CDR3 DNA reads TGTGCCAGCAGCTTAGATGCGCGGGTTATGTCCCAGTACTTC. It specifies CASSLDARVMSQYF.

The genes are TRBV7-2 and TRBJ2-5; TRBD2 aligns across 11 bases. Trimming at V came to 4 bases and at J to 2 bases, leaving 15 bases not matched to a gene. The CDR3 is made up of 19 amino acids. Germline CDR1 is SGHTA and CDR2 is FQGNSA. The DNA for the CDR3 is TGTGCCAGCAGCTCATCCATACTAGCGGGGGCCCAAGGGCAAGAGACCCAGTACTTC. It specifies CASSSSILAGAQGQETQYF.

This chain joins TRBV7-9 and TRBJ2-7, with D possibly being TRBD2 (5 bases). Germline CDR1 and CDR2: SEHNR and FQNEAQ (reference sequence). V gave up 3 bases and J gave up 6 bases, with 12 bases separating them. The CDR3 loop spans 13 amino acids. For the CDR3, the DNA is TGTGCCAGCAGCTTCGTCGGGGAAAGCGAGCAGTACTTC. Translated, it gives CASSFVGESEQYF.

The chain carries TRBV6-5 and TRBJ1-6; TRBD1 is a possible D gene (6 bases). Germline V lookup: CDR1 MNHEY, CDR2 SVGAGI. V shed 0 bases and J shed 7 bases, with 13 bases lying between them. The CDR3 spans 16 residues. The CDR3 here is CASSYSLRGSNSPLHF. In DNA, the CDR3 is TGTGCCAGCAGTTACTCGTTAAGGGGGTCCAATTCACCCCTCCACTTT.

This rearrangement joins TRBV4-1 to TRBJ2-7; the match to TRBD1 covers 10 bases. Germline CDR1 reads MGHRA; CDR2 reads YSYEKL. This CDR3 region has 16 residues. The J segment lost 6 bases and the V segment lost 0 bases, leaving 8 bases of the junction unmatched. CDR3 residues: CASSQDKGQGNREQYF. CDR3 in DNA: TGCGCCAGCAGCCAAGATAAGGGACAGGGGAATCGCGAGCAGTACTTC.

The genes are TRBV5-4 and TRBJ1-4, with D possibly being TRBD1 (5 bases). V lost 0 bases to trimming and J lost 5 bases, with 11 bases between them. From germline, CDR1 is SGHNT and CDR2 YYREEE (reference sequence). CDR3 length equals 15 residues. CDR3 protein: CASSLGQGGNEKLFF. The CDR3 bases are TGTGCCAGCAGCTTGGGGCAGGGAGGGAATGAAAAACTGTTTTTT.

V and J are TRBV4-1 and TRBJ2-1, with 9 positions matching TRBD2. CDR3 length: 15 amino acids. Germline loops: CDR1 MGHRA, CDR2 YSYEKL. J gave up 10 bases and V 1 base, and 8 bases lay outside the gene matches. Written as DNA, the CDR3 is TGCGCCAGCAGCCAAGCCCACCTCGCGGGAGGGGAGCAGTTCTTC. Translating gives CASSQAHLAGGEQFF.

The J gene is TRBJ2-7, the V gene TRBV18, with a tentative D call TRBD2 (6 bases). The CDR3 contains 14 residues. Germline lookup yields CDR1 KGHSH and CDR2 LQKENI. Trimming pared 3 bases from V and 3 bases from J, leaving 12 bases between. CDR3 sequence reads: CASSPEEGSYEQYF. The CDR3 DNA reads TGTGCCAGCTCACCCGAGGAGGGGAGCTACGAGCAGTACTTC.

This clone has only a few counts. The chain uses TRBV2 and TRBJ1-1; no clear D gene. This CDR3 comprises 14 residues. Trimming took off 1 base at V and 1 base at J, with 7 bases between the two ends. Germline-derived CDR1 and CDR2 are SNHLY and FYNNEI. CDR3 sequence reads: CASSEGAGNTEAFF. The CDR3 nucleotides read TGTGCCAGCAGTGAAGGGGCAGGGAACACTGAAGCTTTCTTT.